One and the same sample provided the 23 T cell receptor beta chains below, sequenced in a study of T-cell memory formation after mild COVID-19. TCRdb re-derived calls from the 5' RACE reads in MiXCR, one entry per CDR3 protein. The sample shows about 140,000 distinct CDR3 sequences, 13% to 15% of them seen only once. Specimen: PBMCs or a T cell subset sorted from them (not recorded which). The receptors shown here come from an adult woman who had mild COVID-19 (a few samples of this study predate the infection). Cell type and time point are not known.

V gene TRBV3-1 combines with J gene TRBJ2-2; the D gene is possibly TRBD1 (6 bases). CDR1 and CDR2 (germline): LGHDT, YNNKEL (reference sequence). The CDR3 has 15 amino acids. The V end lost 1 base, the J end lost 4 bases, and 10 bases lay between the germline ends. CDR3 loop: CASSQVQGPTGELFF. In nucleotides, the CDR3 is TGTGCCAGCAGCCAAGTCCAGGGGCCCACCGGGGAGCTGTTTTTT. The variable domain in full, completed from reference TRBV3-1 and TRBJ2-2, reads DTAVSQTPKYLVTQMGNDKSIKCEQNLGHDTMYWYKQDSKKFLKIMFSYNNKELIINETVPNRFSPKSPDKAHLNLHINSLELGDSAVYFCASSQVQGPTGELFFGEGSRLTVL.

V is TRBV5-6 and J is TRBJ1-1; D is unclear. The CDR3 spans 14 residues. The germline V gene has CDR1 SGHDT and CDR2 YYEEEE. The V and J ends lost 4 bases and 5 bases respectively, with 15 bases between them. CDR3 in amino acids: CASSHTNDLTEAFF. CDR3 sequence (DNA): TGTGCCAGCAGCCATACCAATGACTTAACTGAAGCTTTCTTT.

This clonotype has only a few counts. This sequence joins TRBV29-1 and TRBJ1-1; D is ambiguous. The CDR3 is made up of 11 amino acids. V lost 5 bases and J 1 base, leaving 5 bases between the germline ends. Per the germline V gene, CDR1 is SQVTM and CDR2 is ANQGSEA. The CDR3 protein is CSVLKNTEAFF. The CDR3 nucleotides read TGCAGCGTTCTCAAGAACACTGAAGCTTTCTTT.

This clonotype has ten or more counts. This rearrangement joins TRBV7-8 to TRBJ2-1, with TRBD2 as a possible D gene (5 bases). Trimming removed 0 bases at V and 2 bases at J, with 14 bases between. The CDR3 spans 17 residues. The germline V gene encodes CDR1 SGHVS and CDR2 FQNEAQ. The CDR3 here is CASSLASGVLAYNEQFF. The CDR3, as DNA: TGTGCCAGCAGCTTAGCCTCCGGGGTACTTGCCTACAATGAGCAGTTCTTC. Combining the CDR3 with reference TRBV7-8 and TRBJ2-1 gives the whole variable domain GAGVSQSPRYKVAKRGQDVALRCDPISGHVSLFWYQQALGQGPEFLTYFQNEAQLDKSGLPSDRFFAERPEGSVSTLKIQRTQQEDSAVYLCASSLASGVLAYNEQFFGPGTRLTVL.

This chain connects TRBV27 to TRBJ2-7; D not resolved. Trimming cost V 1 base and J 2 bases, with 6 bases left between them. CDR1 and CDR2 (germline): MNHEY, SMNVEV (reference sequence). This CDR3 region has 13 residues. Written as DNA, the CDR3 is TGTGCCAGCAGTTTATTTTCGGCCTACGAGCAGTACTTC. It specifies CASSLFSAYEQYF.

This rearrangement joins TRBV4-1 to TRBJ1-1; 9 nucleotides agree with TRBD1. Germline CDR1 and CDR2: MGHRA and YSYEKL. This CDR3 has 15 residues. V lost 2 bases to trimming and J lost 7 bases; unmatched junction nucleotides: 8. The CDR3 loop reads CASSQRQGVGFEAFF. The CDR3 coding sequence is TGCGCCAGCAGCCAACGACAGGGGGTAGGTTTTGAAGCTTTCTTT.

V gene TRBV12-3 or TRBV12-4 combines with J gene TRBJ2-1; 9 bases fit TRBD1. V shed 5 bases and J 4 bases; nucleotides not matched to a gene: 6. The CDR3 is made up of 15 amino acids. CDR3 coding DNA: TGTGCCAGCAGTATGGACAGGGGCGAATACAATGAGCAGTTCTTC. Residues: CASSMDRGEYNEQFF.

This clonotype appeared many times. The V and J genes are TRBV20-1 and TRBJ2-1, with D unresolved. Germline V gene lookup returns CDR1 DFQATT and CDR2 SNEGSKA (reference sequence). The CDR3 extends over 13 amino acids. V lost 0 bases and J lost 5, with 8 bases in between. DNA of the CDR3: TGCAGTGCTAGAGAACGAGGACACAATGAGCAGTTCTTC. The encoded protein is CSARERGHNEQFF.

The chain uses TRBV9 and TRBJ2-3; D gene ambiguous. V shed 2 bases and J shed 1 base, with 5 bases lying between them. CDR1 and CDR2 (germline): SGDLS, YYNGEE. This CDR3 spans 13 amino acids. The CDR3 is CASSVIRTDTQYF. The CDR3 region has the DNA TGTGCCAGCAGCGTGATTCGCACAGATACGCAGTATTTT.

Only a few counts were recorded for this clonotype. The rearrangement joins TRBV7-2 to TRBJ2-3; TRBD2 is a possible D gene (5 bases). Trimming left V 3 bases short and J 2 bases short, with 15 bases between. CDR3 size: 16 residues. The V gene's germline CDR1 is SGHTA and CDR2 FQGNSA. The CDR3 loop reads CASSFPVGSYTDTQYF. For the CDR3, the DNA is TGTGCCAGCAGCTTCCCCGTAGGGAGTTACACAGATACGCAGTATTTT.

V usage is TRBV19 and J usage is TRBJ1-2, with 8 bases aligning to TRBD1. This CDR3 is 15 amino acids long. The germline V gene has CDR1 LNHDA and CDR2 SQIVND (reference sequence). The J segment lost 4 bases and the V segment lost 1 base, leaving 5 bases of the junction unmatched. As DNA, the CDR3 is TGTGCCAGTAGTATAGTGAACAGGGGGACCTATGGCTACACCTTC. This translates into CASSIVNRGTYGYTF.

This clonotype was seen a handful of times. CDR3 nucleotides: TGTGCCAGCAGCCAAGATCGTGCGGGGGGCTACACCTTC. Its translation: CASSQDRAGGYTF. This chain links TRBV4-2 with TRBJ1-2, with D uncertain. Germline CDR1 LGHNA, CDR2 YNFKEQ. The CDR3 runs 13 residues. Trimming took off 0 bases at V and 8 bases at J, with 10 bases between the two ends.

This rearrangement joins TRBV18 to TRBJ2-5; 7 bases match TRBD2. V lost 6 bases to trimming and J lost 1 base; unmatched junction nucleotides: 5. The germline CDR1 and CDR2 sequences are KGHSH and LQKENI. The length of the CDR3 is 14 residues. The CDR3 reads CASSTSSAQETQYF. DNA of the CDR3: TGTGCCAGCTCGACTAGCTCGGCCCAAGAGACCCAGTACTTC.

The V call is TRBV19, the J call TRBJ2-2; 9 positions match TRBD1. Germline V gives CDR1 LNHDA, CDR2 SQIVND (reference sequence). V trimming: 10 bases; J trimming: 11 bases; junction bases outside the gene matches: 11. This CDR3 is 13 amino acids long. This CDR3 reads CAILSQGARELFF. CDR3 coding DNA: TGTGCCATACTCTCACAGGGGGCAAGAGAGCTGTTTTTT.

This clonotype was detected a few times. The chain links TRBV10-3 to TRBJ2-7; 8 bases agree with TRBD1. From germline, CDR1 is ENHRY and CDR2 SYGVKD. Trimming cost V 0 bases and J 6 bases; bases outside gene matches: 7. The CDR3 has 15 amino acids. For the CDR3, the DNA is TGTGCCATCAGTGAGTCAGGCCAGGGGGCTTCCGAGCAGTACTTC. This gives the protein CAISESGQGASEQYF.

The rearrangement uses TRBV20-1 and TRBJ2-1; TRBD2 matches at 8 bases. CDR1 is DFQATT and CDR2 is SNEGSKA in the germline V gene (reference sequence). This CDR3 is 14 amino acids long. Trimming cost V 1 base and J 7 bases; bases outside gene matches: 6. This CDR3 is CSARGAGVWNEQFF. The CDR3 DNA follows: TGCAGTGCTAGAGGAGCGGGAGTATGGAATGAGCAGTTCTTC.

The V and J genes are TRBV21-1 and TRBJ2-7; the table assigns TRBD2, which was not confirmed against the DNA. TRBV21-1 constitutes a pseudogene. CDR3 length: 15 amino acids. This chain's CDR3 is CASSKAGLAGYEQYF. The CDR3 DNA sequence: TGTGCCAGCAGCAAAGCGGGACTAGCGGGGTACGAGCAGTACTTC.

This clonotype has more than one count but fewer than ten. V usage is TRBV15 and J usage is TRBJ2-1; a possible D gene is TRBD2 (5 bases). The germline CDR1 and CDR2 sequences are LNHNV and YYDKDF (reference sequence). The CDR3 spans 15 residues. The germline V and J ends were trimmed by 8 bases and 5 bases, with 19 bases remaining between them. CDR3 region: CATVPTDSLHNEQFF. The DNA for the CDR3 is TGTGCCACCGTACCGACGGACTCACTCCACAATGAGCAGTTCTTC.

The chain combines TRBV18 with TRBJ2-3, with TRBD1 matching over 7 bases. Germline V gene sequence: CDR1 KGHSH, CDR2 LQKENI. The CDR3 has 16 residues. Trimming cost V 4 bases and J 4 bases; bases outside gene matches: 11. Here the CDR3 DNA reads TGTGCCAGCTCACGGGGGACAGCCATCCGGCCAGATACGCAGTATTTT. It encodes CASSRGTAIRPDTQYF.

V usage is TRBV5-1 and J usage is TRBJ2-5; TRBD1 agrees at 12 bases. This CDR3 comprises 16 residues. CDR1 and CDR2 from the germline V gene are SGHRS and YFSETQ. J gave up 5 bases and V 2 bases, and 7 bases lay outside the gene matches. This CDR3 is CASSFEGQGAFETQYF. The CDR3 region has the DNA TGCGCCAGCAGCTTCGAGGGACAGGGGGCTTTTGAGACCCAGTACTTC.

Ten or more counts support this clonotype. This chain connects TRBV6-5 to TRBJ2-7; D unclear. CDR1 and CDR2 (germline): MNHEY, SVGAGI. V was cut by 4 bases and J by 0 bases, with 4 bases left in between. The CDR3 runs 12 residues. The CDR3 here is CASSSDSYEQYF. The CDR3 DNA sequence: TGTGCCAGCAGTTCAGACTCCTACGAGCAGTACTTC.

V usage is TRBV7-9 and J usage is TRBJ2-2; no clear D. CDR1 and CDR2 (germline): SEHNR, FQNEAQ (reference sequence). Trimming removed 3 bases at V and 3 bases at J, with 5 bases between. The CDR3 sequence is 13 residues long. The CDR3 DNA reads TGTGCCAGCAGCTTCTGGGACACCGGGGAGCTGTTTTTT. Translated, it gives CASSFWDTGELFF.

The chain recombines TRBV7-6 with TRBJ2-1; the match to TRBD1 covers 7 bases. The CDR3 extends over 14 amino acids. J gave up 4 bases and V 6 bases, and 6 bases lay outside the gene matches. CDR1 SGHVS and CDR2 FNYEAQ come from the germline V gene. The chain's CDR3 is CASSRDSFYNEQFF. The CDR3 DNA sequence: TGTGCCAGCAGTCGGGACAGTTTTTACAATGAGCAGTTCTTC.